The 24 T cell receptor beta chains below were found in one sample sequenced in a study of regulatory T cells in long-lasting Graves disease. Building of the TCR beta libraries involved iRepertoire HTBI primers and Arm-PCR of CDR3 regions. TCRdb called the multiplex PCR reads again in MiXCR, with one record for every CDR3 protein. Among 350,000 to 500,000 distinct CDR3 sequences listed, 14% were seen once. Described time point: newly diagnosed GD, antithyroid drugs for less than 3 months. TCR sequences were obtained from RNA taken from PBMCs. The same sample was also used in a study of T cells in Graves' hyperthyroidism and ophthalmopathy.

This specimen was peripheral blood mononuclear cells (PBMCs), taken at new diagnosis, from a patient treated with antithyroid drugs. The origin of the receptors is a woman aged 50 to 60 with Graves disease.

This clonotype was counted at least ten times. For the CDR3, the DNA is TGTGCCAGCAGCTTAGGCCCGCTAGCGGCAACCTACGAGCAGTACTTC. It yields the protein CASSLGPLAATYEQYF. The chain uses TRBV13 and TRBJ2-7; 7 bases are a match to TRBD2. Trimming at V came to 0 bases and at J to 2 bases, leaving 7 bases not matched to a gene. Germline-derived CDR1 and CDR2 are PRHDT and FYEKMQ (reference sequence). The CDR3 runs 16 residues.

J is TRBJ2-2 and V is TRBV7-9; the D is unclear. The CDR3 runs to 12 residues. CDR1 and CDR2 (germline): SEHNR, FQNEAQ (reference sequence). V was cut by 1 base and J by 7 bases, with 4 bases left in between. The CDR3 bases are TGTGCCAGCAGCTTAGTGGACGGGGAGCTGTTTTTT. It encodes CASSLVDGELFF.

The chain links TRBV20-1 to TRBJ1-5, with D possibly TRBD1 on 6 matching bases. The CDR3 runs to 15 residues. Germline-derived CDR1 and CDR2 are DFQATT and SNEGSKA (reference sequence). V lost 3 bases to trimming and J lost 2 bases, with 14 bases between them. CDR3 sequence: CSASRTVRGNQPQHF. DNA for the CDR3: TGCAGTGCTAGCCGGACAGTTCGGGGCAATCAGCCCCAGCATTTT.

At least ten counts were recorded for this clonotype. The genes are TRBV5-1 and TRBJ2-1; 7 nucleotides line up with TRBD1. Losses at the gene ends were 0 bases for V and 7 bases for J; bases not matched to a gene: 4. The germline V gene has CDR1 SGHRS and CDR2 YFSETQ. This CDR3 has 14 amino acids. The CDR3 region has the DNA TGCGCCAGCAGCTTGGATACAGGGGATAATGAGCAGTTCTTC. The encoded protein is CASSLDTGDNEQFF.

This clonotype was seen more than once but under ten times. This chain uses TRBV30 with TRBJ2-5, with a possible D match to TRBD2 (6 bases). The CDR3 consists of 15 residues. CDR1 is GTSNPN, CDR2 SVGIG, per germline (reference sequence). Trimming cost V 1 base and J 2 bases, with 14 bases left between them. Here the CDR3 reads CAWSAPGTVQETQYF. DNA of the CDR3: TGTGCCTGGAGTGCCCCCGGGACTGTTCAAGAGACCCAGTACTTC. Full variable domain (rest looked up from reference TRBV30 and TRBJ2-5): SQTIHQWPATLVQPVGSPLSLECTVEGTSNPNLYWYRQAAGRGLQLLFYSVGIGQISSEVPQNLSASRPQDRQFILSSKKLLLSDSGFYLCAWSAPGTVQETQYFGPGTRLLVL.

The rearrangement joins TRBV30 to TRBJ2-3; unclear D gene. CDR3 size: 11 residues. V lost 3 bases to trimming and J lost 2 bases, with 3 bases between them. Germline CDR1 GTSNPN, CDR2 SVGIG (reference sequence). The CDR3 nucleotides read TGTGCCTGGAGGACCACAGATACGCAGTATTTT. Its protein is CAWRTTDTQYF.

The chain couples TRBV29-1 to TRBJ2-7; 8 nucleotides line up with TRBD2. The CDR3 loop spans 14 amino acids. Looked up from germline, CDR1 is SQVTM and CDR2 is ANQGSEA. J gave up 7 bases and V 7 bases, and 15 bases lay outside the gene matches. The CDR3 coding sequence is TGCAGCGCTGAGGATCCGGGAGGGCCCGGGGAGCAGTACTTC. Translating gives CSAEDPGGPGEQYF.

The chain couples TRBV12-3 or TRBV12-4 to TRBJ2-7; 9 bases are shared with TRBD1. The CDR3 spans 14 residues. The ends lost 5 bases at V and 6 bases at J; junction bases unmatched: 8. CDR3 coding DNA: TGTGCCAGCAGTACCGGGACAGGGCAGGCCGAGCAGTACTTC. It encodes CASSTGTGQAEQYF.

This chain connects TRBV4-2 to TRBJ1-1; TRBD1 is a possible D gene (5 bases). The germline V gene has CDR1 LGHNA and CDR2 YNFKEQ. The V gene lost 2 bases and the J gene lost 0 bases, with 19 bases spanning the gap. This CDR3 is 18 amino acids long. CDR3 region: CASSQTRQGLALNTEAFF. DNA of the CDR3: TGTGCCAGCAGCCAAACCCGGCAGGGACTCGCCCTGAACACTGAAGCTTTCTTT.

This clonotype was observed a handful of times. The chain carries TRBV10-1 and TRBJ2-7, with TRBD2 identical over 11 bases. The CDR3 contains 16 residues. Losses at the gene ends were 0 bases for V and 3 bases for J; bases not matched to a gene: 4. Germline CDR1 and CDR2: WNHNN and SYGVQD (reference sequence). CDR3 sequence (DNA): TGCGCCAGCAGTGAGTCGTCACTAGCGGGAGTCTACGAGCAGTACTTC. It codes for CASSESSLAGVYEQYF.

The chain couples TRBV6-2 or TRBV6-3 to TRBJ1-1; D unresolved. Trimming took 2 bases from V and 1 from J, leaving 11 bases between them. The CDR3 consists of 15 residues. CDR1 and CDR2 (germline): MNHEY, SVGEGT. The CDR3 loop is CASSYRGASNTEAFF. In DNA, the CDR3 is TGTGCCAGCAGTTACCGTGGAGCCTCGAACACTGAAGCTTTCTTT.

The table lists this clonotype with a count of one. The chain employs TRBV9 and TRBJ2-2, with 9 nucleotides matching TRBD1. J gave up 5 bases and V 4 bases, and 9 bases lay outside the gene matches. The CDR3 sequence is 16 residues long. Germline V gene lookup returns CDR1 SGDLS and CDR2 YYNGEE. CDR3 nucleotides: TGTGCCAGCAGCCCAGAGGACAGGGGCTTAACCGGGGAGCTGTTTTTT. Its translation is CASSPEDRGLTGELFF.

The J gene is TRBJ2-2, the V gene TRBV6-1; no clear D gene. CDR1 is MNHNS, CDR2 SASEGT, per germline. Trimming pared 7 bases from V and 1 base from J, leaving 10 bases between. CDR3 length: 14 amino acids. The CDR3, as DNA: TGTGCCAGCAATCACGACGGGAACACCGGGGAGCTGTTTTTT. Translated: CASNHDGNTGELFF.

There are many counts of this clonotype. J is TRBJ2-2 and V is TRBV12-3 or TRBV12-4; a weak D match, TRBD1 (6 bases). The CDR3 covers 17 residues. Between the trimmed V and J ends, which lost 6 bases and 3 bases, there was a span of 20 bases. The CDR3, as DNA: TGTGCCAGCAGGGTTAGACAGGCCCCAGTGGACACCGGGGAGCTGTTTTTT. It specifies CASRVRQAPVDTGELFF.

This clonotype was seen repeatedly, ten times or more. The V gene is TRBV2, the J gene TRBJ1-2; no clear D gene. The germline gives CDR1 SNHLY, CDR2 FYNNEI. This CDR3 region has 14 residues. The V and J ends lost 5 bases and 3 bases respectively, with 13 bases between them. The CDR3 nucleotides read TGTGCCAGCAGTCCGGAGGGTCGGGACTATGGCTACACCTTC. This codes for CASSPEGRDYGYTF. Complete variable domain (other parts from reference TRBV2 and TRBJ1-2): EPEVTQTPSHQVTQMGQEVILRCVPISNHLYFYWYRQILGQKVEFLVSFYNNEISEKSEIFDDQFSVERPDGSNFTLKIRSTKLEDSAMYFCASSPEGRDYGYTFGSGTRLTVV.

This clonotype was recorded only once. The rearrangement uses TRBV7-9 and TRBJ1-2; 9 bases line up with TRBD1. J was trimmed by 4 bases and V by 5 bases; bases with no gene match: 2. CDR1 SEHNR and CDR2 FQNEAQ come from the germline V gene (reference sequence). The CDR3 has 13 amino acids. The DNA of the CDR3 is TGTGCCAGCAGCGTGACAGGGGGCTATGGCTACACCTTC. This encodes CASSVTGGYGYTF.

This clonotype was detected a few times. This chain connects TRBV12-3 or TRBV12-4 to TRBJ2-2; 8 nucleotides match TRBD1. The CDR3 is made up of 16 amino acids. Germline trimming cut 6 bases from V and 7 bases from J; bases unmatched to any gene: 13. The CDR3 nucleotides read TGTGCCAGCAGCCCGAGGGCAGGGGGCGAGGTCGGGGAGCTGTTTTTT. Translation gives CASSPRAGGEVGELFF.

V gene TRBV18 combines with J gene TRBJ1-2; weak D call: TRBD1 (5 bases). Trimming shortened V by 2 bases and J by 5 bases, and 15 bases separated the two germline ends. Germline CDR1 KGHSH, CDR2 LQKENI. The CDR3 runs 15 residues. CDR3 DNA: TGTGCCAGCTCACCAGTAGTACAGGATAATTATGGCTACACCTTC. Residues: CASSPVVQDNYGYTF.

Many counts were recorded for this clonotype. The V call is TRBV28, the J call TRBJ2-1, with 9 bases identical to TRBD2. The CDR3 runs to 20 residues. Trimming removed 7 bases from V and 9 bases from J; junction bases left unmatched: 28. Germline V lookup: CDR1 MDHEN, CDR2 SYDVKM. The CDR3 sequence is CASNSVSSGSRVRRGGEQFF. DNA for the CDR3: TGTGCCAGCAATTCTGTGAGTAGCGGGAGTCGAGTCAGGAGGGGAGGTGAGCAGTTCTTC.

In DNA, the CDR3 is TGCAGCGTTGAAGATCTTCTAGGGAGAACAGATACGCAGTATTTT. It specifies CSVEDLLGRTDTQYF. This rearrangement joins TRBV29-1 to TRBJ2-3; the D gene is possibly TRBD2 (5 bases). The CDR3 is 15 amino acids. Germline V gene data show CDR1 as SQVTM and CDR2 as ANQGSEA. Between the trimmed V and J ends, which lost 0 bases and 3 bases, there was a span of 13 bases.

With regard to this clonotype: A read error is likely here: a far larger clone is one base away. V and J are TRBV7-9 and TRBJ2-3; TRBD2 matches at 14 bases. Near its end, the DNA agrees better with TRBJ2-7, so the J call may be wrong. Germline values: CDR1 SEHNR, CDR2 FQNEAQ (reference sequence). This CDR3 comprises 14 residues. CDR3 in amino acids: CATAGTSGSSEQYF. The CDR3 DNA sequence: TGTGCCACCGCCGGGACTAGCGGGAGCAGTGAGCAGTACTTC.

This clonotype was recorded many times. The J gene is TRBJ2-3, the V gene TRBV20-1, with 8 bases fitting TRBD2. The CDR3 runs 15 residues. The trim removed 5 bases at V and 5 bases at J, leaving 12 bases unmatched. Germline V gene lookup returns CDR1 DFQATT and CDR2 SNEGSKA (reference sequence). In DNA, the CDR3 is TGCAGTGCTCAAGACAGCGGGAGAGGGATAGATACGCAGTATTTT. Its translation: CSAQDSGRGIDTQYF.

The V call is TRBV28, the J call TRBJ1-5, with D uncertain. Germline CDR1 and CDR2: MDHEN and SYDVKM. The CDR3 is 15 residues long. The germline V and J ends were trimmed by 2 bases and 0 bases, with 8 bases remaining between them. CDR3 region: CASSLKRLSNQPQHF. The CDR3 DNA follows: TGTGCCAGCAGTTTAAAACGGCTTAGCAATCAGCCCCAGCATTTT.

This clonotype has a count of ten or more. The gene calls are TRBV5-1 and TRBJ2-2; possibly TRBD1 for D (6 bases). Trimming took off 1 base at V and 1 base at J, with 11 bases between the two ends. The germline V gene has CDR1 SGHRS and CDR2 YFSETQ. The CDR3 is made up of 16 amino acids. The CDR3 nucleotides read TGCGCCAGCAGCTTGTTGCAAGGGGGGAACACCGGGGAGCTGTTTTTT. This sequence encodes CASSLLQGGNTGELFF.